This entry is about one T cell receptor (beta chain). Its cognate antigen is unknown. These data come from a study of shared clonotypes between healthy human individuals. Study conclusions and caveats: Among non-shared clonotypes, generation probabilities were lower than among those shared by all four donors.

Looked up from germline, CDR1 is SGDLS and CDR2 is YYNGEE. This CDR3 has 16 residues. The trim removed 4 bases at V and 9 bases at J, leaving 10 bases unmatched. Genomic DNA from each subset was divided evenly over several immunoSEQ plates. Generated by immunoSEQ multiplex PCR, the TCRdb table keeps only in-frame clones and is missing some. The table shows about 2.1 million clones, with around 93% occurring only once. Naive CD8 cells comprised CD45RO-negative, CCR7-positively selected cells, excluding terminally differentiated effector memory CD45RA+ cells. The receptor was isolated from a man aged 18 to 30 in good health. Some clones in this sample may be carry-over from other donors' samples. The chain uses TRBV9 and TRBJ2-4; 13 nucleotides agree with TRBD2. The sequenced sample was naive CD8+ T cells from PBMCs. The CDR3: CASSPRTSGSYIIQYF. CDR3 DNA sequence: TGTGCCAGCAGCCCCCGGACTAGCGGGAGCTACATCATTCAGTACTTC.